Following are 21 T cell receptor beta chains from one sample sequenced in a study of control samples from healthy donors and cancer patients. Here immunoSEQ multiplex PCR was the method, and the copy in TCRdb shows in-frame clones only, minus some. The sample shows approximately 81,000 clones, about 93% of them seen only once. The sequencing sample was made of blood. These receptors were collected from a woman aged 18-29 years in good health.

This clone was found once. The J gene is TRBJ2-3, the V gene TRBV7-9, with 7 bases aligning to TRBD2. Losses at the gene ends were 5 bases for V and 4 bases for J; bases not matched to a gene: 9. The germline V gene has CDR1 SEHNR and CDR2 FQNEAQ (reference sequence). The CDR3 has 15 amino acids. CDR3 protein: CASSPGLVSSDTQYF. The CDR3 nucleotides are TGTGCCAGCAGCCCCGGACTAGTTTCGTCAGATACGCAGTATTTT.

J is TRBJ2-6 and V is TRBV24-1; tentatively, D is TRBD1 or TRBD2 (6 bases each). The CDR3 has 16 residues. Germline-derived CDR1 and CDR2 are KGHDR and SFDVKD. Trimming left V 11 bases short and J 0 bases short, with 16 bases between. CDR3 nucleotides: TGTGCCAACAGAAGGGGGGCGACCTCTGGGGCCAACGTCCTGACTTTC. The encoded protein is CANRRGATSGANVLTF.

The CDR3 spells CASSMTSGGAVGTDTQYF. CDR3 DNA: TGTGCCAGTAGTATGACTAGCGGGGGGGCGGTAGGCACAGATACGCAGTATTTT. This chain uses TRBV19 with TRBJ2-3; TRBD2 matches 14 bases. CDR1 is LNHDA, CDR2 SQIVND, per germline (reference sequence). V was pared by 3 bases and J by 1 base, with 6 bases of the junction left unmatched. The CDR3 spans 18 residues.

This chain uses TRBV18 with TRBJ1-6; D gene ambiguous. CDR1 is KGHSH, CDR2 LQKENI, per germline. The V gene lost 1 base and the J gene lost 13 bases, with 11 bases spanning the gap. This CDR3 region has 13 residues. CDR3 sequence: CASSPRRELPLHF. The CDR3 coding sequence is TGTGCCAGCTCACCACGCCGTGAGCTTCCCCTCCACTTT.

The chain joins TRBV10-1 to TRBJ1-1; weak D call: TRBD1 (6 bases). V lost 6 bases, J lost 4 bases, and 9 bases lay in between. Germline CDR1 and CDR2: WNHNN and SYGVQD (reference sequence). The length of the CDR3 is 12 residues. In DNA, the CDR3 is TGCGCCAGCAGCGACAGGTTCACTGAAGCTTTCTTT. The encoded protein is CASSDRFTEAFF.

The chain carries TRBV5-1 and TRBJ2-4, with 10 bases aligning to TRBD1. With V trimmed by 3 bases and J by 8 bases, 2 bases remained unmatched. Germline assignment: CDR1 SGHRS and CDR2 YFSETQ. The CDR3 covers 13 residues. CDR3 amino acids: CASSSGQGDIQYF. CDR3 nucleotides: TGCGCCAGCAGCTCCGGACAGGGGGACATTCAGTACTTC.

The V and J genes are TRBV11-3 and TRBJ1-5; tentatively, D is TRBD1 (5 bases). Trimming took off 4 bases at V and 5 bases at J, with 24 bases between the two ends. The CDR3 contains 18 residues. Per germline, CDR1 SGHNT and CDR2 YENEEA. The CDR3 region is CASSSPHCATELDQPQHF. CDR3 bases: TGTGCCAGCAGCTCACCACACTGTGCGACAGAATTAGATCAGCCCCAGCATTTT.

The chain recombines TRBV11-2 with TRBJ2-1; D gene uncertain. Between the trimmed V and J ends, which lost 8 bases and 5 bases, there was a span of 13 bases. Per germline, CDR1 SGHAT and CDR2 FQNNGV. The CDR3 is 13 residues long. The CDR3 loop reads CASQVFGNNEQFF. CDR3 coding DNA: TGTGCCAGCCAGGTGTTCGGCAACAATGAGCAGTTCTTC.

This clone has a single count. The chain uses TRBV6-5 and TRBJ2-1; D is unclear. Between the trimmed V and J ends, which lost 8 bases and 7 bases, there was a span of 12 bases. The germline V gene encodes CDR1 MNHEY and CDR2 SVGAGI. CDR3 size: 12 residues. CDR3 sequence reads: CASHLIMNEQFF. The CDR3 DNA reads TGTGCCAGCCATCTTATAATGAATGAGCAGTTCTTC.

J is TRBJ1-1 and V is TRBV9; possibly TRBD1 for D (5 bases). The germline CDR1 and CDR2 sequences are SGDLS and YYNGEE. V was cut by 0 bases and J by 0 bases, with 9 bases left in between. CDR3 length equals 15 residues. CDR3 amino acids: CASSVGGAMNTEAFF. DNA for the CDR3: TGTGCCAGCAGCGTAGGAGGGGCCATGAACACTGAAGCTTTCTTT. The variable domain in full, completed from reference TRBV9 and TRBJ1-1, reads DSGVTQTPKHLITATGQRVTLRCSPRSGDLSVYWYQQSLDQGLQFLIQYYNGEERAKGNILERFSAQQFPDLHSELNLSSLELGDSALYFCASSVGGAMNTEAFFGQGTRLTVV.

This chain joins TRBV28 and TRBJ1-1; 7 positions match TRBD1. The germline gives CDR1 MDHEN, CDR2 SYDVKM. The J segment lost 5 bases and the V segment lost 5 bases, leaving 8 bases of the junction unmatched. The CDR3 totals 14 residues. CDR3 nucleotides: TGTGCCAGCAGTCCCTACAGGGGATGGACTGAAGCTTTCTTT. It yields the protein CASSPYRGWTEAFF.

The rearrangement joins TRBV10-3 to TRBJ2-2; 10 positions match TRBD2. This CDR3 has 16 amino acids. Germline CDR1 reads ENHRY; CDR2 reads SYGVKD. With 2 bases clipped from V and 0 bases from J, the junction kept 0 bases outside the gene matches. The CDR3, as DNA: TGTGCCATCAGTGAGGGACTAGCGGCGAACACCGGGGAGCTGTTTTTT. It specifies CAISEGLAANTGELFF.

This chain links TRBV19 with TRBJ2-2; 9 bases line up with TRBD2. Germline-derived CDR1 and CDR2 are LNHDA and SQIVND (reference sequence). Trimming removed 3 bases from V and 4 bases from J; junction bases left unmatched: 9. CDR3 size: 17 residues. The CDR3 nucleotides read TGTGCCAGTAGTATCACTAGCGGGCGTGGTGGCACCGGGGAGCTGTTTTTT. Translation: CASSITSGRGGTGELFF.

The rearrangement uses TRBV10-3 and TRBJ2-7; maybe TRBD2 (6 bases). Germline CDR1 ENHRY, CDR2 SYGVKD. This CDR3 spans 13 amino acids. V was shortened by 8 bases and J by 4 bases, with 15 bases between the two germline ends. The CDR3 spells CAIGGASQYEQYF. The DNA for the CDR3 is TGTGCCATCGGCGGGGCCTCCCAATACGAGCAGTACTTC.

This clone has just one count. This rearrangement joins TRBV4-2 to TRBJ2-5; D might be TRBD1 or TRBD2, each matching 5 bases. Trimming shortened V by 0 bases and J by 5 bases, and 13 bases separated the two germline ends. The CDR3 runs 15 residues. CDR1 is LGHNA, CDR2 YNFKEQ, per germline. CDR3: CASSQDPTGAETQYF. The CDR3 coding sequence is TGTGCCAGCAGCCAAGACCCAACCGGGGCGGAGACCCAGTACTTC.

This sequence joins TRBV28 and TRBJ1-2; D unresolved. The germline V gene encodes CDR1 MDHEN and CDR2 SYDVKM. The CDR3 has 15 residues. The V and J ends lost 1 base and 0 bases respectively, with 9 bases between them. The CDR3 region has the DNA TGTGCCAGCAGTTTATACCTAGGACCTAACTATGGCTACACCTTC. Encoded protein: CASSLYLGPNYGYTF.

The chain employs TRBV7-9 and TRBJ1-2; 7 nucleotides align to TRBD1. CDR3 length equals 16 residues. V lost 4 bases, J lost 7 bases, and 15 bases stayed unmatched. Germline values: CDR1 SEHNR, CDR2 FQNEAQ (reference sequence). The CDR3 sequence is CASSSAHPRQGGGYTF. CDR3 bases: TGTGCCAGCAGCTCCGCACATCCTAGACAGGGCGGTGGCTACACCTTC.

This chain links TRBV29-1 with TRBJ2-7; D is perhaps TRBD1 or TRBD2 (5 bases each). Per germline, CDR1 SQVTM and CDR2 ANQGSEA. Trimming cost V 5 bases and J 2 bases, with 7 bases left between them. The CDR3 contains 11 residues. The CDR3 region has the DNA TGCAGCGTTCGGGGCCCCTACGAGCAGTACTTC. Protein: CSVRGPYEQYF.

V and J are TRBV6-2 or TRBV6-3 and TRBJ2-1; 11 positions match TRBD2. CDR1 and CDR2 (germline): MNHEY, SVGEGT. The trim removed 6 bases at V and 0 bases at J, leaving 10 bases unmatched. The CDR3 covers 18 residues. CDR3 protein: CASSNLLAGETSYNEQFF. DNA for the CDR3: TGTGCCAGCAGCAACCTACTAGCGGGAGAAACCTCCTACAATGAGCAGTTCTTC.

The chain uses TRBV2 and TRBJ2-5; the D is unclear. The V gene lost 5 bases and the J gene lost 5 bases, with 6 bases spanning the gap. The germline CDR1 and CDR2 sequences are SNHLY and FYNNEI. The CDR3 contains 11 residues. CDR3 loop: CASSHGETQYF. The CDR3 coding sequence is TGTGCCAGCAGTCACGGGGAGACCCAGTACTTC. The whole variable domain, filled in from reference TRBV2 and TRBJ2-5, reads EPEVTQTPSHQVTQMGQEVILRCVPISNHLYFYWYRQILGQKVEFLVSFYNNEISEKSEIFDDQFSVERPDGSNFTLKIRSTKLEDSAMYFCASSHGETQYFGPGTRLLVL.

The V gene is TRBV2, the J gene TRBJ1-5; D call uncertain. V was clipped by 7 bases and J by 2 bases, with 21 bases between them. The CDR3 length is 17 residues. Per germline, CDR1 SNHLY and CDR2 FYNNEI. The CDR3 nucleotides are TGTGCCAGCATCGCCAACCGAGGAGTTGGGGGCAATCAGCCCCAGCATTTT. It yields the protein CASIANRGVGGNQPQHF.